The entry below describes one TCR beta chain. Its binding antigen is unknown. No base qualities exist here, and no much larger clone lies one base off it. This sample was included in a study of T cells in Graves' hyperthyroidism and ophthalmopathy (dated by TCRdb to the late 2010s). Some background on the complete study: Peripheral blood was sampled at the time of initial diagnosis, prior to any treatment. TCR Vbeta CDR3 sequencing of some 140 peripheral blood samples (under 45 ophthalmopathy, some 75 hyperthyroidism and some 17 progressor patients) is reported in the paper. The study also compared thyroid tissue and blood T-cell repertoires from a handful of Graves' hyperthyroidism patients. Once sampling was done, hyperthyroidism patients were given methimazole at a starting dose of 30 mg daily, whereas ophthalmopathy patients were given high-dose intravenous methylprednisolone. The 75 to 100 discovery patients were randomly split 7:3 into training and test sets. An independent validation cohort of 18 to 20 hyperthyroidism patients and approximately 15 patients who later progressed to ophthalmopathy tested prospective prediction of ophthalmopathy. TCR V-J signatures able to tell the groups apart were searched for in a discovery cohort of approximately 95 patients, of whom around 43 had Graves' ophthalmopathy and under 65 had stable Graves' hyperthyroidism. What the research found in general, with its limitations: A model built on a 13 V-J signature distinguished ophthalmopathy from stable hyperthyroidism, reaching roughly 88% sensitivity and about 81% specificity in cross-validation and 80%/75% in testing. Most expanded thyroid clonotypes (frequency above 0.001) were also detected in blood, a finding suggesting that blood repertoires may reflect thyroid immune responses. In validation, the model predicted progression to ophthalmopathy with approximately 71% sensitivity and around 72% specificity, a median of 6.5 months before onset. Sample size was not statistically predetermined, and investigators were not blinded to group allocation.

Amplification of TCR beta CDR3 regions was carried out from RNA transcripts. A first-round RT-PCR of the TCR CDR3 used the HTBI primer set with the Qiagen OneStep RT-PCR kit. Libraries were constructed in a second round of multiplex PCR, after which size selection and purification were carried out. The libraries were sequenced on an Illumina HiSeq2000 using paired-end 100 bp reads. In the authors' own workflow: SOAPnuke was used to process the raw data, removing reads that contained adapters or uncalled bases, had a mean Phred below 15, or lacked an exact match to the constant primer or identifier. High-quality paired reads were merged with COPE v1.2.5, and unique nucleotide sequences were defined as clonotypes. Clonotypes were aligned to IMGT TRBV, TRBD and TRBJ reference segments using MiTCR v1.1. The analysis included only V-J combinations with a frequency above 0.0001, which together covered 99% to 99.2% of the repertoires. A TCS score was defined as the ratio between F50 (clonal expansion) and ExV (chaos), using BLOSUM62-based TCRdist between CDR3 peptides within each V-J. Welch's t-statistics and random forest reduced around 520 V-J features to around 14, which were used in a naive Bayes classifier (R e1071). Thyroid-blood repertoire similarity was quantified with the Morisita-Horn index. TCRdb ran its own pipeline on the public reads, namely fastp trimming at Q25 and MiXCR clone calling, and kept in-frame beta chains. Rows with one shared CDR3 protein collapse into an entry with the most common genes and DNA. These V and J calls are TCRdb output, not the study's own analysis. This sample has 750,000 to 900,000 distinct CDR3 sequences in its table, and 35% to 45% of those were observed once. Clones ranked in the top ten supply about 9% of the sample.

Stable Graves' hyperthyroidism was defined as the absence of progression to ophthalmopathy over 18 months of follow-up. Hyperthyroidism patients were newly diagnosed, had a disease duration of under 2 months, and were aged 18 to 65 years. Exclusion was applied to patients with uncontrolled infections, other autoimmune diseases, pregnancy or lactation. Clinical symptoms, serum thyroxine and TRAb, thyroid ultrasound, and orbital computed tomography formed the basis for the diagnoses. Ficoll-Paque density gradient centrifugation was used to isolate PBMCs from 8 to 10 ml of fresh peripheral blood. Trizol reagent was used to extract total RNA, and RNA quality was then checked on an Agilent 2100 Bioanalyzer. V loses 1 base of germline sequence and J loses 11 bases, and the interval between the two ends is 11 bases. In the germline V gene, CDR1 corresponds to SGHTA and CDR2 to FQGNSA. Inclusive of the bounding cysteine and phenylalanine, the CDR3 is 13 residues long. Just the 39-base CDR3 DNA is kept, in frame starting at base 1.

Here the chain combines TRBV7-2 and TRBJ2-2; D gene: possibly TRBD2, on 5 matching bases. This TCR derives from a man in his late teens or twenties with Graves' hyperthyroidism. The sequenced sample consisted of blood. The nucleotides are TGTGCCAGCAGCTTAGTGTCTAGCCGCGAGCTGTTTTTT. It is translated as CASSLVSSRELFF.